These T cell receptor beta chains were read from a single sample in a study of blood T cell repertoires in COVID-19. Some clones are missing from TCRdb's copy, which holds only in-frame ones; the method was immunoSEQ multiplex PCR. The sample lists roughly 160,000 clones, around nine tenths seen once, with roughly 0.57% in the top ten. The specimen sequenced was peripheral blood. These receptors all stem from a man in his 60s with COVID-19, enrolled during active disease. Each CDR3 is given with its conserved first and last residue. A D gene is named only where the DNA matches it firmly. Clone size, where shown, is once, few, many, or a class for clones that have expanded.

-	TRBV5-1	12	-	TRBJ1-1	TGCGCCAGCAGCTTGGGGGAGAGCGGAGCTTTCTTT	CASSLGESGAFF
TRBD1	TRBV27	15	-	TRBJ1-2	TGTGCCAGCAGTAGAAACAGGGGGCCGGAAAAAGGCTACACCTTC	CASSRNRGPEKGYTF
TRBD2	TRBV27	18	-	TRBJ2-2	TGTGCCAGCAGTCCGCCAACCCTACTAGCGGGGGAGTTAGGGGAGCTGTTTTTT	CASSPPTLLAGELGELFF
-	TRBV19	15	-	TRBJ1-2	TGTGCCAGTAGTATTGGTGGGGGCGCGAGAAATGGCTACACCTTC	CASSIGGGARNGYTF
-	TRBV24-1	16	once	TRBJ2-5	TGTGCCACCAGTGATTTGAACAGGGAGTGGGGAGAGACCCAGTACTTC	CATSDLNREWGETQYF
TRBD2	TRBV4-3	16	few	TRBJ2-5	TGCGCCAGCAGCCAAGGTCTTACAGCGGGAGGTGAGACCCAGTACTTC	CASSQGLTAGGETQYF
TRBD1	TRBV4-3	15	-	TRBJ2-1	TGCGCCAGCAGCCGGGGACAGGGGGCGAGGGGTGAGCAGTTCTTC	CASSRGQGARGEQFF
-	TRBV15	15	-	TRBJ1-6	TGTGCCACCAGAGTCCCAGAGGGAGGAGATTCACCCCTCCACTTT	CATRVPEGGDSPLHF
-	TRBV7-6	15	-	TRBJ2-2	TGTGCCAGCAGCTTACTAGACCTTTCCTCCGGGGAGCTGTTTTTT	CASSLLDLSSGELFF
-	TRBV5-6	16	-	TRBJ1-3	TGTGCCAGCGCCTGGAGAGGACAGAGCTCTGGAAACACCATATATTTT	CASAWRGQSSGNTIYF
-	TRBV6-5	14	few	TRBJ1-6	TGTGCCAGCGGACTCCAGGACTATAATTCACCCCTCCACTTT	CASGLQDYNSPLHF
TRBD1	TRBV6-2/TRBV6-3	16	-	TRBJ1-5	TGTGCCAGCAGTTACTCGAAGGGGGCGGGAAATCAGCCCCAGCATTTT	CASSYSKGAGNQPQHF
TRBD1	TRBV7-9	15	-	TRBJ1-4	TGTGCCAGCAGCCCAACAGGGGGGGAACACGAAAAACTGTTTTTT	CASSPTGGEHEKLFF
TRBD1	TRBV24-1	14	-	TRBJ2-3	TGTGCCACCGCTCGACAGGGGTCATCCGATACGCAGTATTTT	CATARQGSSDTQYF
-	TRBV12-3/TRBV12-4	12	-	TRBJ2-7	TGTGCCAGCAGTTTGCGGGGCGACGAGCAGTACTTC	CASSLRGDEQYF
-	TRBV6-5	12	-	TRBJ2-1	TGTGCCAGCAGCCGCCCTGGCCATGAGCAGTTCTTC	CASSRPGHEQFF
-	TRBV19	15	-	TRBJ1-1	TGTGCCAGTACCAGAACTTCGCGGGGCTCGACTGAAGCTTTCTTT	CASTRTSRGSTEAFF
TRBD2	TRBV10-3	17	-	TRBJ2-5	TGTGCCATCAGTGAGCGAAACCAACTAGCGGGAGGAGAGACCCAGTACTTC	CAISERNQLAGGETQYF
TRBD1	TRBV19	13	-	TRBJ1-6	TGTGCCAGTAGTGGACAGGAGTATTCACCCCTCCACTTT	CASSGQEYSPLHF
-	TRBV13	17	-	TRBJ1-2	TGTGCCAGCCACCCCGGCCGAGGACCCCCGGGAAACTATGGCTACACCTTC	CASHPGRGPPGNYGYTF
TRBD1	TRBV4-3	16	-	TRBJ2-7	TGCGCCAGCAGCCAGGCACTACAGGGGGGTTCTGGGGAGCAGTACTTC	CASSQALQGGSGEQYF
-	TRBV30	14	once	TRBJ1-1	TGTGCCTGGAGTATACAGCTAATGAACACTGAAGCTTTCTTT	CAWSIQLMNTEAFF
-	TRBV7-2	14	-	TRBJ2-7	TGTGCCAGCAGCTTAGGGGCTACGTCCTACGAGCAGTACTTC	CASSLGATSYEQYF
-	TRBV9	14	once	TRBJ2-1	TGTGCCAGCAGCGTAGCCCCTCTTAGGAGTGAGCAGTTCTTC	CASSVAPLRSEQFF
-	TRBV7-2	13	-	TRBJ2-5	TGTGCCAGCAGCTCCCAGTACCAAGAGACCCAGTACTTC	CASSSQYQETQYF
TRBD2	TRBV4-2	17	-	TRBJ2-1	TGTGCCAGCAGCCAAGATCTAAGCGGGAACTCCTACAATGAGCAGTTCTTC	CASSQDLSGNSYNEQFF
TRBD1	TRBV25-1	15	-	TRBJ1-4	TGTGCCAGCAGTGATGACAGGGTCACTAATGAAAAACTGTTTTTT	CASSDDRVTNEKLFF
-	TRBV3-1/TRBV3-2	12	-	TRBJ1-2	TGTGCCAGCGGCGAGGGCCTAAATGGCTACACCTTC	CASGEGLNGYTF
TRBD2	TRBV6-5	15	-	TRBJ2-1	TGTGCCAGCAGTCTGACTAGCGGGAACTACAATGAGCAGTTCTTC	CASSLTSGNYNEQFF
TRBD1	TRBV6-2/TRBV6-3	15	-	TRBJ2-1	TGTGCCAGCAGTCTGGACAGGGGCGGGTCGAATGAGCAGTTCTTC	CASSLDRGGSNEQFF
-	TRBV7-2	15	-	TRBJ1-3	TGTGCCAGCAGCTTAGCGGGGGGAATAGGAAACACCATATATTTT	CASSLAGGIGNTIYF
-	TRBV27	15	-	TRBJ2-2	TGTGCCAGCACTGGCGGGACGAAAATTACCGGGGAGCTGTTTTTT	CASTGGTKITGELFF
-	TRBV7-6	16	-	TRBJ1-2	TGTGCCAGCAGCTTAGACACAGGGTTGGGGCTCTATGGCTACACCTTC	CASSLDTGLGLYGYTF
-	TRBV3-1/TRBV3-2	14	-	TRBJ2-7	TGTGCCAGCAGCCCACAGGGTGGTGCCTACGAGCAGTACTTC	CASSPQGGAYEQYF
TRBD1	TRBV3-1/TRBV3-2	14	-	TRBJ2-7	TGTGCCAGCAGTACCGGGACAGGTACCTACGAGCAGTACTTC	CASSTGTGTYEQYF
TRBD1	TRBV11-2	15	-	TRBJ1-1	TGTGCCAGCAGCTCTATGGGGGGACAGGGATTTGAAGCTTTCTTT	CASSSMGGQGFEAFF
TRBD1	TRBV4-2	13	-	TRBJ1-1	TGTGCCAGCAGCCAAACAGGGGACACTGAAGCTTTCTTT	CASSQTGDTEAFF
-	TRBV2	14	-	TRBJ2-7	TGTGCCAGCAGTCATGGGAGAGCCTCCTACGAGCAGTACTTC	CASSHGRASYEQYF
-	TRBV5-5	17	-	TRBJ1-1	TGTGCCAGCAGCTTGGAGTATCAGGGGTGGGTGAACACTGAAGCTTTCTTT	CASSLEYQGWVNTEAFF
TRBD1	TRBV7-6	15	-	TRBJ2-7	TGTGCCAGCAGCTTAGCGTCGGACAGGGCCTACGAGCAGTACTTC	CASSLASDRAYEQYF
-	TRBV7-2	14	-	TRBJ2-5	TGTGCCAGCAGCTTCGGCGGGAACCGCGAGACCCAGTACTTC	CASSFGGNRETQYF
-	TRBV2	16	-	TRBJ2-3	TGTGCCAGCAGTGAAGTTATGGGTCGCGGAAAAGATACGCAGTATTTT	CASSEVMGRGKDTQYF
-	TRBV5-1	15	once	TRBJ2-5	TGCGCCAGCAGCTCGGGATACCAGACTCAAGAGACCCAGTACTTC	CASSSGYQTQETQYF